The text below deals with one T cell receptor (beta chain). This sample was included in a study of blood T cell repertoires in COVID-19. Study information: Donors in the United States, Italy and Spain gave samples during acute or convalescent COVID-19. Sample material is recorded as cDNA or gDNA derived from T cells, B-cell-depleted T cells, or PBMCs.

Germline CDR1 reads MDHEN; CDR2 reads SYDVKM. With V trimmed by 4 bases and J by 4 bases, 4 bases remained unmatched. The CDR3 has 14 residues. How the authors handled the data: It was from reference gene primer amplification that nucleated cell counts were estimated. Sequencing used immunoSEQ multiplex PCR; TCRdb keeps in-frame clones, though not all of them. That table is the source of V, J and clone size, and D and trimming were worked out from the DNA. Found here are about 15,000 clones, 87% of them singletons; the top ten hold about 17%. The chain couples TRBV28 to TRBJ1-1; 9 bases agree with TRBD1. The clonotype was recovered from a man aged 50-59 years with active COVID-19. Sequencing was performed on peripheral blood. The CDR3 region has the DNA TGTGCCAGCAGTTGGAGGACAGGGGTCACTGAAGCTTTCTTT. Protein: CASSWRTGVTEAFF. Looking up the rest from reference TRBV28 and TRBJ1-1 gives the full variable domain: DVKVTQSSRYLVKRTGEKVFLECVQDMDHENMFWYRQDPGLGLRLIYFSYDVKMKEKGDIPEGYSVSREKKERFSLILESASTNQTSMYLCASSWRTGVTEAFFGQGTRLTVV.